Included here is one T cell receptor beta chain sequence, with context. Its antigen is as yet unknown. The data stem from a study of cytomegalovirus exposure and HLA in healthy donors. This CDR3 comprises 14 residues. V lost 6 bases and J lost 6; bases outside the gene matches: 7. The germline V gene encodes CDR1 SGHTA and CDR2 FQGNSA. Study-level points and caveats: A missense variant in DCLRE1C was later tied to TCR beta V- and J-gene trimming.

Vbeta (60) and Jbeta (13) primers were used in the PCR. Measured with immunoSEQ multiplex PCR; TCRdb has only the in-frame clones, and not every one. The data show roughly 250,000 clones, with 84% seen just once and 2% to 2.5% held by the top ten. The clonotype was recovered from a woman in her 40s in good health and CMV-seropositive. V and J are TRBV7-2 and TRBJ2-2, with TRBD2 matching 7 bases. The source material was PBMCs. The CDR3 loop is CASSSNSGPGELFF. CDR3 in DNA: TGTGCCAGCAGTTCGAATAGCGGGCCCGGGGAGCTGTTTTTT.